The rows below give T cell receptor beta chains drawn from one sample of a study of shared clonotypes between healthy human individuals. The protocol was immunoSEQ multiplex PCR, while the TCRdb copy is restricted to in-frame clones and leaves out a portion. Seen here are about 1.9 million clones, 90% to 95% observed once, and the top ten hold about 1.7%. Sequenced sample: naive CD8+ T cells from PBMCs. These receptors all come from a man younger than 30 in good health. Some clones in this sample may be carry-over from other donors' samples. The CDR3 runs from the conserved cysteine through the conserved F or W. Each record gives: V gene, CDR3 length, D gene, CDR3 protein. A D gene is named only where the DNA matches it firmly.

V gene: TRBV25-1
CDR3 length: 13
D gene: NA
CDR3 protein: CASSVDSTGELFF

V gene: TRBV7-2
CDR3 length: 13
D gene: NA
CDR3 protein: CASSLWSLYEQYF

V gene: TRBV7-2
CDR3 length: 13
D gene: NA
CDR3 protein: CASSFSVPYEQYF

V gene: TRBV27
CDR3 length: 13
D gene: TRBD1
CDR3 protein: CASSPDRIHGYTF

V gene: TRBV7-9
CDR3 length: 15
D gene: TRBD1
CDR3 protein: CASSLRGQGLHEQYF

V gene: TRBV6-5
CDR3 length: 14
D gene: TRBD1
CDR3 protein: CASSPGQGSYGYTF

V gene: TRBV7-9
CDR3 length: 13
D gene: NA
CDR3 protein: CASSLGRRAEAFF

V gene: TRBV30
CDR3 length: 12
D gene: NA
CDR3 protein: CAWSEGVAEAFF

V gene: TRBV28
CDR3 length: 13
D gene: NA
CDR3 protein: CASSVDSYNEQFF

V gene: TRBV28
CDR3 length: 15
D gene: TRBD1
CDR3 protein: CASSLRGLFDSPLHF

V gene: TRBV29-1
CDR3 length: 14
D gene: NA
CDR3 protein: CSVETSSSTDTQYF

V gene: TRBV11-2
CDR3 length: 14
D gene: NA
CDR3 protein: CASSLVSESLEQYF

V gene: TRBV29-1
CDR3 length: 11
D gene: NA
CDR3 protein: CSALTHYEQYF

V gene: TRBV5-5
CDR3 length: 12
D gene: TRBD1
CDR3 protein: CASSLGLGQGYF

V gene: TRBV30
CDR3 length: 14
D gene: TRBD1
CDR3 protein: CAWSPRGRYYGYTF

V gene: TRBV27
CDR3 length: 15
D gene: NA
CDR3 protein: CASSLGSGANGELFF

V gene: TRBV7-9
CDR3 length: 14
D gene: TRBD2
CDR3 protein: CASSSPGGRETQYF

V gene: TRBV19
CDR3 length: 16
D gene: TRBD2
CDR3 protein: CASSIKVGLAQETQYF

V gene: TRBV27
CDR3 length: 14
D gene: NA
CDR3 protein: CASRDQSRALEQYF

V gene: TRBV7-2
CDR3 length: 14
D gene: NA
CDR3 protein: CASSSHSARETQYF

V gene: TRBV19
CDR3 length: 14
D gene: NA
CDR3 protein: CASSRETGKETQYF

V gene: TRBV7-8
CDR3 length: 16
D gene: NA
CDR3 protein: CASSFFVVAGSTEAFF

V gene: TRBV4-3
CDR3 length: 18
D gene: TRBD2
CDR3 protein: CASSQEWGRAGERVTQYF

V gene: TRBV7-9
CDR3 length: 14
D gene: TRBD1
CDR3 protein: CASSFGQGAGGYTF

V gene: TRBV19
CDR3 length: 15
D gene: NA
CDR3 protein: CASSMWGGDAYEQYF

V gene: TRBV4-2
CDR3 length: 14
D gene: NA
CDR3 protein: CASSQEVKGTEAFF

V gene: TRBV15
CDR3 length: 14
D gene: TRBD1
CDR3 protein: CATSGDSNTDTQYF

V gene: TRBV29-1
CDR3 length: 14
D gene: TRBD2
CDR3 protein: CSARSGRPYNEQFF

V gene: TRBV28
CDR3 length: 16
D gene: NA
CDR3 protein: CATQSGTRNSNQPQHF

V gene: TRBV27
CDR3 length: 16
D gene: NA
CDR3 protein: CASKGRGHSWDTEAFF

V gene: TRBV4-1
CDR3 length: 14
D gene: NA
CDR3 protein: CASSQDARGGEQYF

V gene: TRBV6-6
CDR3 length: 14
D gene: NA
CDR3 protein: CASSYIQGAGELFF

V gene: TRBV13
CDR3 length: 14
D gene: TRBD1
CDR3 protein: CAGSGQAPHYGYTF

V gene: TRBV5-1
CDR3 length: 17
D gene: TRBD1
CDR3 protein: CASREWTRDRGTYTQYF

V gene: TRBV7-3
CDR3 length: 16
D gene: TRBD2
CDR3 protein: CASSSRDSGNGNEQFF

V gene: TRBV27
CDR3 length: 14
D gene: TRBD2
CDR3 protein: CASSSGLAGDEQYF

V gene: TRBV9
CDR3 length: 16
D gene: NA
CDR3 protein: CASSARRSDSQETQYF

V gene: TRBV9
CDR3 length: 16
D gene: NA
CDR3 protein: CASSVGGRERADTQYF

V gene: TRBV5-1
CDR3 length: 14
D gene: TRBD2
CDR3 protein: CASSPGLAKYEQYF

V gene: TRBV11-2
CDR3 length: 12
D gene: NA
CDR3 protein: CASSVSGKEQYF

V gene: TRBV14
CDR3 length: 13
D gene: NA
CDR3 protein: CASSQRGYNEQFF

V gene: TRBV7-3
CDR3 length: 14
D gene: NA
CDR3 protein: CASRGGAGANVLTF

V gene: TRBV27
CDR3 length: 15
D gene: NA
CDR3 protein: CASSWDKRDLDEQFF